This T cell receptor (beta chain) is from a study of shared clonotypes between healthy human individuals. Study-wide context: Every donor yielded three CD4 naive, three CD4 memory, two CD8 naive and one CD8 memory plate.

Assay execution proceeded at the deep level. Using immunoSEQ multiplex PCR, the repertoire was profiled, and TCRdb retains in-frame clones only, with some absent. Of about 820,000 clones in the sample, 85% to 95% were seen once. Positively selected for CCR7, the CD45RO-negative cells used as naive CD8 cells excluded terminally differentiated effector memory CD45RA+ cells. Each sample came from a Caucasian adult donor living in Nashville, Tennessee. The sample holds a few counts of this clone. What it binds is unknown. Other DNA variants within this sample encode the same CDR3. Deletions cut 6 bases from V and 4 bases from J, with 12 bases between. Germline V lookup: CDR1 SQVTM, CDR2 ANQGSEA. This CDR3 is 12 amino acids long. Whole-study findings and limits: Naive subsets tended to show greater estimated richness than memory subsets.

Sequencing used naive CD8+ T cells sorted from blood. The rearrangement links TRBV29-1 to TRBJ1-1; D is unclear. This clonotype originated in a man younger than 45 in good health. CDR3 bases: TGCAGCGTCGGACCAATGGGCACTGAAGCTTTCTTT. Encoded protein: CSVGPMGTEAFF.